This paragraph reports one T cell receptor beta chain. Its antigen is still unknown. This sample is drawn from a study of siplizumab effects on memory and regulatory T cells. Assaying covered roughly 92,000 TCR templates per sample. TCRdb's copy holds only in-frame clones and misses some; the assay was immunoSEQ multiplex PCR. Of about 87,000 clones in the sample, around 90% were seen once. General study results and limits: The apparent diversity of naive T cells exceeded that of memory cells, and naive T cells seemed to make a major contribution to the alloresponse. About 80-97% of proliferating CD4+ or CD8+ clones had no assignable naive or memory phenotype.

Trimming stripped 4 bases from V and 2 bases from J, with 9 bases between. The CDR3 extends over 13 amino acids. The germline V gene has CDR1 SGHDT and CDR2 YYEEEE. V is TRBV5-6 and J is TRBJ1-1; D gene unclear. This receptor was obtained from a human donor in good health. Material for sequencing was CD4+ T cells sorted from blood. In nucleotides, the CDR3 is TGTGCCAGCAGCCCCCGATTAAACACTGAAGCTTTCTTT. This sequence encodes CASSPRLNTEAFF.